Listed here are 28 T cell receptor beta chains from one sample, sequenced in a study of blood T cell repertoires in COVID-19. Profiled with immunoSEQ multiplex PCR; TCRdb holds only in-frame clones, not every one. The data contain about 74,000 clones, more than 90% of them seen just once; the ten biggest clones take up 1.5%. The sample taken for sequencing was peripheral blood. These receptors all stem from a man aged 50-60 years with acute or convalescent COVID-19.

This clone came up once. The chain employs TRBV4-3 and TRBJ2-2, with 9 bases that match TRBD1. CDR1 is LGHNA, CDR2 YSLEER, per germline. CDR3 length: 17 residues. The trim removed 1 base at V and 2 bases at J, leaving 5 bases unmatched. The CDR3 loop reads CASSQVWTGANTGELFF. In nucleotides, the CDR3 is TGCGCCAGCAGCCAAGTTTGGACAGGGGCTAACACCGGGGAGCTGTTTTTT.

The J gene is TRBJ1-5, the V gene TRBV28, with 9 bases that match TRBD1. Germline CDR1 MDHEN, CDR2 SYDVKM. The CDR3 extends over 16 amino acids. Trimming took 7 bases from V and 5 from J; bases not matched to a gene: 12. This chain's CDR3 is CASMSGPGQGYQPQHF. The CDR3 DNA follows: TGTGCCAGCATGTCAGGGCCGGGACAGGGATATCAGCCCCAGCATTTT.

This rearrangement joins TRBV3-1 (or the pseudogene TRBV3-2) to TRBJ1-6; 8 bases are a match to TRBD1. The J segment lost 7 bases and the V segment lost 3 bases, leaving 8 bases of the junction unmatched. The CDR3 is 16 amino acids. Germline V gene data show CDR1 as LGHDT and CDR2 as YNNKEL (reference sequence). The DNA of the CDR3 is TGTGCCAGCAGCCAGAAAGGGACAGGAAGAAATTCACCCCTCCACTTT. Its translation is CASSQKGTGRNSPLHF.

The rearrangement uses TRBV7-8 and TRBJ2-2, with TRBD2 matching over 15 bases. The V segment lost 6 bases and the J segment 5 bases; nucleotides outside the gene matches: 7. In germline, CDR1 is SGHVS, CDR2 FQNEAQ. The CDR3 consists of 17 residues. CDR3 DNA: TGTGCCAGCAGGTGGACTAGCGGGAGGGTCCAGACCGGGGAGCTGTTTTTT. It translates to CASRWTSGRVQTGELFF.

The chain couples TRBV3-1 (or the pseudogene TRBV3-2) to TRBJ1-1; D uncertain. Per the germline V gene, CDR1 is LGHDT and CDR2 is YNNKEL (reference sequence). V lost 4 bases and J 4 bases, leaving 13 bases between the germline ends. This CDR3 contains 14 residues. The CDR3: CASSPRSEGTEAFF. CDR3 coding DNA: TGTGCCAGCAGCCCCCGGTCTGAGGGCACTGAAGCTTTCTTT.

The chain employs TRBV9 and TRBJ2-1, with D perhaps TRBD2 (5 bases). The CDR3 covers 16 residues. Trimming took off 1 base at V and 7 bases at J, with 18 bases between the two ends. CDR1 and CDR2 from the germline V gene are SGDLS and YYNGEE. The DNA of the CDR3 is TGTGCCAGCAGCGTACAGAGCGGTCCACCTAGTAATGAGCAGTTCTTC. This sequence encodes CASSVQSGPPSNEQFF.

This chain connects TRBV6-5 to TRBJ2-3, with 13 bases lining up with TRBD2. CDR1 and CDR2 (germline): MNHEY, SVGAGI. V lost 4 bases and J lost 6; bases outside the gene matches: 4. The CDR3 has 15 residues. The CDR3: CASSLTSGGPDTQYF. CDR3 coding DNA: TGTGCCAGCAGTTTGACTAGCGGGGGGCCCGATACGCAGTATTTT.

V and J are TRBV5-1 and TRBJ2-1; no clear D gene. This CDR3 is built from 14 residues. Germline V gene sequence: CDR1 SGHRS, CDR2 YFSETQ. V gave up 1 base and J gave up 6 bases, with 11 bases separating them. For the CDR3, the DNA is TGCGCCAGCAGCTTGTGGCAGACTTCCAATGAGCAGTTCTTC. Its translation: CASSLWQTSNEQFF.

The chain couples TRBV11-2 to TRBJ2-5; 7 bases are shared with TRBD2. J gave up 4 bases and V 0 bases, and 2 bases lay outside the gene matches. From germline, CDR1 is SGHAT and CDR2 FQNNGV. This CDR3 is built from 14 residues. The CDR3, as DNA: TGTGCCAGCAGCTTAGATCCTAGCGGAGAGACCCAGTACTTC. Protein product: CASSLDPSGETQYF.

The chain joins TRBV19 to TRBJ2-7; 9 bases match TRBD2. This CDR3 region has 17 residues. Germline loops: CDR1 LNHDA, CDR2 SQIVND (reference sequence). The ends lost 5 bases at V and 3 bases at J; junction bases unmatched: 14. In nucleotides, the CDR3 is TGTGCCAGTAGTCTCCGGGGGCGAGCGGGAGGAAACTACGAGCAGTACTTC. Translated: CASSLRGRAGGNYEQYF.

J is TRBJ1-5 and V is TRBV2; 8 nucleotides align to TRBD1. The ends lost 7 bases at V and 11 bases at J; junction bases unmatched: 13. The CDR3 loop spans 14 amino acids. CDR1 and CDR2 from the germline V gene are SNHLY and FYNNEI. As DNA, the CDR3 is TGTGCCAGCAATGGACAGGGCCGAAATTGGGCCCAGCATTTT. Its translation: CASNGQGRNWAQHF.

The CDR3 nucleotides are TGCGCCAGCACCGAGGGCGCTAGCGGGAGCGAGCAGTACTTC. Translated, it gives CASTEGASGSEQYF. This chain links TRBV5-1 with TRBJ2-7; TRBD2 aligns across 10 bases. Trimming cost V 6 bases and J 6 bases; bases outside gene matches: 9. Looked up from germline, CDR1 is SGHRS and CDR2 is YFSETQ. The CDR3 consists of 14 residues.

This clone was observed a single time. This chain uses TRBV28 with TRBJ1-1; possibly TRBD1 for D (5 bases). Germline V CDR1 and CDR2: MDHEN, SYDVKM. The CDR3 runs 12 residues. Trimming took 6 bases from V and 8 from J, leaving 13 bases between them. The CDR3 DNA is TGTGCCAGCAGGGAACCAGGGATGGAAGCTTTCTTT. Translating it yields CASREPGMEAFF.

The J gene is TRBJ1-5, the V gene TRBV28; D is undetermined. The CDR3 length is 15 residues. Germline CDR1 reads MDHEN; CDR2 reads SYDVKM. V lost 1 base and J 1 base, leaving 8 bases between the germline ends. CDR3 nucleotide sequence: TGTGCCAGCAGTTTATCCGGGATAAGCAATCAGCCCCAGCATTTT. It is translated as CASSLSGISNQPQHF.

This rearrangement joins TRBV3-1 (or the pseudogene TRBV3-2) to TRBJ1-1, with a tentative D call TRBD1 (5 bases). The CDR3 loop spans 16 amino acids. Germline lookup yields CDR1 LGHDT and CDR2 YNNKEL (reference sequence). Between the trimmed V and J ends, which lost 7 bases and 1 base, there was a span of 19 bases. CDR3 nucleotides: TGTGCCAGCAACTTCCCGCTACAGGCGCCGAACACTGAAGCTTTCTTT. This gives the protein CASNFPLQAPNTEAFF.

In its sample, this clone was seen a few times. V is TRBV15 and J is TRBJ2-7; no clear D gene. Germline V gene sequence: CDR1 LNHNV, CDR2 YYDKDF (reference sequence). This CDR3 has 11 amino acids. The germline V and J ends were trimmed by 2 bases and 6 bases, with 5 bases remaining between them. The CDR3 here is CATSRSVEQYV. The CDR3 DNA follows: TGTGCCACCAGCAGATCGGTCGAGCAGTACGTC.

The chain joins TRBV10-3 to TRBJ1-5, with TRBD1 matching 8 bases. The CDR3 has 14 amino acids. Germline assignment: CDR1 ENHRY and CDR2 SYGVKD. The ends lost 2 bases at V and 4 bases at J; junction bases unmatched: 1. CDR3 DNA sequence: TGTGCCATCAGTGAGACAGGGGGAAATCAGCCCCAGCATTTT. Translated, it gives CAISETGGNQPQHF.

The rearrangement links TRBV7-9 to TRBJ1-1, with D unclear. This CDR3 comprises 14 residues. V was clipped by 5 bases and J by 1 base, with 11 bases between them. From germline, CDR1 is SEHNR and CDR2 FQNEAQ (reference sequence). The CDR3 sequence is CASSPVVRNTEAFF. DNA for the CDR3: TGTGCCAGCAGCCCGGTGGTGCGGAACACTGAAGCTTTCTTT.

The CDR3 nucleotides are TGTGCCATCAGTGGACAGGGGGCCCAACAGAATTCACCCCTCCACTTT. Protein product: CAISGQGAQQNSPLHF. This sequence joins TRBV10-3 and TRBJ1-6, with TRBD1 identical over 10 bases. CDR3 size: 16 residues. The V segment lost 4 bases and the J segment 7 bases; nucleotides outside the gene matches: 7. CDR1 and CDR2 (germline): ENHRY, SYGVKD.

The chain joins TRBV11-2 to TRBJ2-5; D is possibly TRBD1 (6 bases). Trimming pared 0 bases from V and 5 bases from J, leaving 10 bases between. The CDR3 has 14 residues. CDR1 is SGHAT and CDR2 is FQNNGV in the germline V gene. CDR3: CASSLDRGDETQYF. The CDR3, as DNA: TGTGCCAGCAGCTTAGACAGGGGAGACGAGACCCAGTACTTC.

Turning to this clone: Other DNA sequences in the same sample also yield this CDR3. This CDR3 reads CASSHRLAGYEQYF. Here the CDR3 DNA reads TGTGCCAGCAGCCATAGACTAGCGGGTTACGAGCAGTACTTC. The chain has TRBV11-2 and TRBJ2-7; 10 bases agree with TRBD2. Germline assignment: CDR1 SGHAT and CDR2 FQNNGV. After removal of 5 bases from V and 4 bases from J, the junction contained 5 bases not matched to a gene. This CDR3 contains 14 residues.

This clone was counted once. This sequence joins TRBV28 and TRBJ2-3, with D tentatively TRBD2 (6 bases). The germline V and J ends were trimmed by 10 bases and 1 base, with 9 bases remaining between them. The length of the CDR3 is 12 residues. The V gene's germline CDR1 is MDHEN and CDR2 SYDVKM. CDR3 region: CATGTGTDTQYF. DNA for the CDR3: TGTGCCACCGGGACTGGCACAGATACGCAGTATTTT.

The table lists this clone with a few counts. V gene TRBV6-6 combines with J gene TRBJ1-2; 7 bases are a match to TRBD1. The CDR3 runs to 14 residues. Germline CDR1 MNHNY, CDR2 SVGAGI (reference sequence). V was pared by 0 bases and J by 4 bases, with 2 bases of the junction left unmatched. CDR3 protein: CASSYSQGPYGYTF. Here the CDR3 DNA reads TGTGCCAGCAGTTACTCACAGGGGCCCTATGGCTACACCTTC.

V is TRBV12-3 or TRBV12-4 and J is TRBJ1-5, with no clear D. Trimming removed 6 bases at V and 6 bases at J, with 9 bases between. This CDR3 is 12 amino acids long. CDR3 sequence reads: CASRDGSQPQHF. The CDR3 bases are TGTGCCAGCAGGGATGGGAGTCAGCCCCAGCATTTT.

J is TRBJ1-5 and V is TRBV2; TRBD1 matches 7 bases. Germline V gene sequence: CDR1 SNHLY, CDR2 FYNNEI. The CDR3 loop spans 15 amino acids. After removal of 8 bases from V and 1 base from J, the junction contained 8 bases not matched to a gene. CDR3 amino acids: CASRRDSTSNQPQHF. Written as DNA, the CDR3 is TGTGCCAGCCGAAGGGACAGTACAAGCAATCAGCCCCAGCATTTT.

The chain couples TRBV27 to TRBJ1-2, with a tentative D call TRBD1 (6 bases). This CDR3 comprises 14 residues. CDR1 and CDR2 from the germline V gene are MNHEY and SMNVEV (reference sequence). V was cut by 6 bases and J by 4 bases, with 15 bases left in between. CDR3 loop: CASRRAGDPYGYTF. Here the CDR3 DNA reads TGTGCCAGCAGGCGAGCAGGGGACCCCTATGGCTACACCTTC.

This chain uses TRBV24-1 with TRBJ2-1, with TRBD2 as a possible D gene (7 bases). The V gene's germline CDR1 is KGHDR and CDR2 SFDVKD. With 3 bases removed from V and 8 bases from J, the gap between germline ends came to 16 bases. The length of the CDR3 is 15 residues. CDR3 sequence (DNA): TGTGCCACCAGTGATGGGGGGGCAGGGATCCATGAGCAGTTCTTC. Its translation is CATSDGGAGIHEQFF.

This chain links TRBV28 with TRBJ2-1, with D maybe TRBD1 (6 bases). CDR1 and CDR2 from the germline V gene are MDHEN and SYDVKM. The CDR3 is made up of 13 amino acids. Trimming pared 8 bases from V and 5 bases from J, leaving 13 bases between. This chain's CDR3 is CASRTGINNEQFF. The CDR3, as DNA: TGTGCCAGCCGTACAGGGATAAACAATGAGCAGTTCTTC. Full variable domain (missing parts from reference TRBV28 and TRBJ2-1): DVKVTQSSRYLVKRTGEKVFLECVQDMDHENMFWYRQDPGLGLRLIYFSYDVKMKEKGDIPEGYSVSREKKERFSLILESASTNQTSMYLCASRTGINNEQFFGPGTRLTVL.